This TCR beta chain was captured by sequencing in a study of beta chain features in type 1 diabetes. This clone appeared a single time. The antigen remains unidentified. V trimming: 4 bases; J trimming: 8 bases; junction bases outside the gene matches: 6. The CDR3 is 15 residues long. From germline, CDR1 is SGDLS and CDR2 YYNGEE. The investigators reverse transcribed all of the isolated RNA, so they sequenced expressed TCRB transcripts. Profiling relied on immunoSEQ multiplex PCR, and the TCRdb table lists in-frame clones only, not all of them. The sample has about 230,000 clones, roughly 9.6% seen once; the top ten hold approximately 0.035%. Findings of the study overall: Type 1 diabetes patients had fewer VDJ junction insertions and more deletions. Patients with Type 1 diabetes showed moderately but significantly shorter TCRB CDR3s in all four CD4+ subsets. Relative to healthy donors, patients appeared to have naive, central memory and Treg TCRB repertoires that were more similar.

This chain connects TRBV9 to TRBJ2-1; 13 positions match TRBD2. The specimen sequenced was naive CD4+ T cells from blood. The receptor comes from a young woman in good health. This CDR3 is CASSPTSGGAYEQFF. The CDR3 DNA follows: TGTGCCAGCAGCCCAACTAGCGGGGGGGCCTATGAGCAGTTCTTC.